Below, 7 T cell receptor beta chains from the same sample are listed, as sequenced in a study of control samples from healthy donors and cancer patients (dated by TCRdb to about 2020). Libraries were constructed by the immunoSEQ multiplex PCR assay. The table comes from immuneACCESS by way of TCRdb, which keeps in-frame sequences with V and J called. Part of the clones is missing from these tables; in studies checked, under half for an unresolved V gene and the rest for unknown reasons. The sample table holds approximately 69,000 clones, of which approximately 90% were seen once. 5% to 6.5% of the sample lies in the top ten. The specimen was PBMCs. All receptors derive from a man aged 60 to 75 with colorectal cancer.

V gene TRBV7-3 combines with J gene TRBJ1-3, with D unclear. CDR1 is SGHTA, CDR2 FQGTGA, per germline. The CDR3 sequence is 16 residues long. Trimming cost V 2 bases and J 0 bases, with 11 bases left between them. The CDR3 sequence: CASSLSPGSSGNTIYF. In nucleotides, the CDR3 is TGTGCCAGCAGCTTATCCCCGGGCAGCTCTGGAAACACCATATATTTT. Supplemented by reference TRBV7-3 and TRBJ1-3, the full variable domain reads GAGVSQTPSNKVTEKGKYVELRCDPISGHTALYWYRQSLGQGPEFLIYFQGTGAADDSGLPNDRFFAVRPEGSVSTLKIQRTERGDSAVYLCASSLSPGSSGNTIYFGEGSWLTVV.

The chain combines TRBV11-2 with TRBJ2-2; D not certain. The length of the CDR3 is 15 residues. Deletions cut 5 bases from V and 6 bases from J, with 16 bases between. The germline CDR1 and CDR2 sequences are SGHAT and FQNNGV. This CDR3 is CASSPPMVRSGELFF. The CDR3, as DNA: TGTGCCAGCAGCCCCCCAATGGTTCGCTCCGGGGAGCTGTTTTTT.

The chain has TRBV7-8 and TRBJ2-5; maybe TRBD2 (7 bases). Trimming removed 0 bases at V and 5 bases at J, with 25 bases between. CDR1 and CDR2 from the germline V gene are SGHVS and FQNEAQ. The CDR3 sequence is 19 residues long. CDR3 sequence: CASSLASIIRGGSGETQYF. The CDR3 nucleotides are TGTGCCAGCAGCTTAGCGAGTATAATAAGGGGGGGCTCGGGTGAGACCCAGTACTTC.

The chain has TRBV30 and TRBJ2-3; TRBD1 might be the D (5 bases). Trimming pared 4 bases from V and 7 bases from J, leaving 15 bases between. The CDR3 loop spans 13 amino acids. Germline V CDR1 and CDR2: GTSNPN, SVGIG (reference sequence). The CDR3 DNA reads TGTGCCTGGATCCAGGGTGTAAGAAATACGCAGTATTTT. Its translation: CAWIQGVRNTQYF. Together with reference TRBV30 and TRBJ2-3, the CDR3 gives the full variable domain: SQTIHQWPATLVQPVGSPLSLECTVEGTSNPNLYWYRQAAGRGLQLLFYSVGIGQISSEVPQNLSASRPQDRQFILSSKKLLLSDSGFYLCAWIQGVRNTQYFGPGTRLTVL.

V usage is TRBV11-3 and J usage is TRBJ1-1; no clear D gene. Germline CDR1 and CDR2: SGHNT and YENEEA. Between the trimmed V and J ends, which lost 5 bases and 1 base, there was a span of 8 bases. The CDR3 consists of 13 residues. The CDR3: CASSRTENTEAFF. The CDR3 coding sequence is TGTGCCAGCAGCCGCACAGAGAACACTGAAGCTTTCTTT.

The sample holds a few counts of this clone. This chain links TRBV18 with TRBJ1-1; D uncertain. Germline assignment: CDR1 KGHSH and CDR2 LQKENI. This CDR3 contains 15 residues. The germline V and J ends were trimmed by 5 bases and 7 bases, with 20 bases remaining between them. DNA for the CDR3: TGTGCCAGCTCATCCGTCACGACACCATTACGTGAAGCTTTCTTT. Its protein is CASSSVTTPLREAFF.

V is TRBV7-8 and J is TRBJ2-3, with 7 nucleotides matching TRBD2. V shed 4 bases and J 7 bases; nucleotides not matched to a gene: 20. CDR1 SGHVS and CDR2 FQNEAQ come from the germline V gene. The CDR3 length is 18 residues. CDR3 DNA: TGTGCCAGCAGCTCGATCCGAGTCGCTAGCGGCACTGTCAATACGCAGTATTTT. Translation: CASSSIRVASGTVNTQYF.